Included here is one TCR beta chain sequence, with context. Between the trimmed V and J ends, which lost 6 bases and 0 bases, there was a span of 12 bases. The CDR3 is 15 amino acids. Germline loops: CDR1 MDHEN, CDR2 SYDVKM. This entry is derived from a study of control samples from healthy donors and cancer patients. Libraries were prepared by immunoSEQ multiplex PCR; TCRdb keeps only in-frame clonotypes and omits some of them. The data hold around 130,000 clones, with 70% to 90% observed a single time. The clonotype was recovered from a man aged 45 to 65 in good health. This rearrangement joins TRBV28 to TRBJ1-3, with D unresolved. The sample was blood. The CDR3 here is CASRPDRDSGNTIYF. The CDR3 bases are TGTGCCAGCAGACCCGACCGAGACTCTGGAAACACCATATATTTT.